The 5 T cell receptor beta chains reported below all come from one sample, sequenced in a study of siplizumab effects on memory and regulatory T cells. Sequencing was performed with immunoSEQ multiplex PCR; in TCRdb, only in-frame clones are kept and a portion is missing. Among some 87,000 clones listed, 85% to 90% were seen once. Sequenced sample: CD4+ T cells sorted from blood. All receptors come from a human donor in good health.

The chain is built from TRBV7-9 and TRBJ2-1; 9 positions match TRBD1. Trimming removed 5 bases from V and 8 bases from J; junction bases left unmatched: 10. Germline values: CDR1 SEHNR, CDR2 FQNEAQ (reference sequence). The CDR3 length is 15 residues. The CDR3 is CASSLGTGRFDEQFF. In DNA form, the CDR3 reads TGTGCCAGCAGCCTAGGGACAGGGCGGTTCGATGAGCAGTTCTTC. Based on the CDR3 plus reference TRBV7-9 and TRBJ2-1, the full variable domain is DTGVSQNPRHKITKRGQNVTFRCDPISEHNRLYWYRQTLGQGPEFLTYFQNEAQLEKSRLLSDRFSAERPKGSFSTLEIQRTEQGDSAMYLCASSLGTGRFDEQFFGPGTRLTVL.

This chain uses TRBV5-1 with TRBJ1-4, with 7 nucleotides matching TRBD1. CDR3 size: 14 residues. Germline V gene data show CDR1 as SGHRS and CDR2 as YFSETQ. V lost 2 bases to trimming and J lost 8 bases; unmatched junction nucleotides: 6. CDR3 sequence: CASSFRQGREKLFF. CDR3 coding DNA: TGCGCCAGCAGCTTCAGACAGGGCCGCGAAAAACTGTTTTTT.

The chain employs TRBV15 and TRBJ2-5, with TRBD1 matching 12 bases. The CDR3 length is 17 residues. V gave up 0 bases and J gave up 1 base; unmatched junction bases: 3. Germline CDR1 LNHNV, CDR2 YYDKDF (reference sequence). The CDR3 DNA sequence: TGTGCCACCAGCAGAGATCTGGGACAGGGGGCCCAAGAGACCCAGTACTTC. Translation: CATSRDLGQGAQETQYF.

V usage is TRBV5-4 and J usage is TRBJ2-7; D possibly corresponds to TRBD1 (6 bases). The CDR3 extends over 14 amino acids. Germline V gives CDR1 SGHNT, CDR2 YYREEE (reference sequence). Trimming removed 0 bases at V and 5 bases at J, with 12 bases between. CDR3 loop: CASSLGQGLDEQYF. The CDR3 region has the DNA TGTGCCAGCAGCTTGGGGCAGGGGTTGGACGAGCAGTACTTC.

The chain links TRBV29-1 to TRBJ2-2; 10 nucleotides agree with TRBD2. Losses at the gene ends were 2 bases for V and 4 bases for J; bases not matched to a gene: 10. Germline V gene data show CDR1 as SQVTM and CDR2 as ANQGSEA. The CDR3 runs 17 residues. The CDR3 here is CSVESGVAGGTTGELFF. The CDR3 nucleotides read TGCAGCGTTGAATCGGGTGTAGCGGGAGGCACCACCGGGGAGCTGTTTTTT.